Described below is a single T cell receptor (beta chain) sequence and its context. Its antigen is still unknown. The sample belongs to a study of T cells in tumors after PD-1 blockade. Findings and caveats of the study: Expanded exhausted CD8+ clones after therapy were mostly novel clonotypes.

The assay was immunoSEQ multiplex PCR, and TCRdb's table has in-frame clones only and misses some. The top ten clones hold approximately 24% of a sample with around 12,000 clones, around 60% of them seen once. Germline CDR1 is KGHSH and CDR2 is LQKENI. V lost 2 bases to trimming and J lost 0 bases, with 18 bases between them. There are 18 residues in the CDR3. The chain uses TRBV18 and TRBJ2-3; D is possibly TRBD1 (6 bases). This clonotype originated in a human donor with cutaneous squamous cell carcinoma. The specimen comprised tumor tissue, sampled before anti-PD-1 treatment. The CDR3, as DNA: TGTGCCAGCTCACCAATTATAGGGACACCGACTAGCACAGATACGCAGTATTTT. This gives the protein CASSPIIGTPTSTDTQYF.